This passage covers 5 T cell receptor beta chains from one sample sequenced in a study of OX40 agonist ivuxolimab in advanced cancers. The assay was immunoSEQ multiplex PCR, and TCRdb's table has in-frame clones only and misses some. The data show some 57,000 clones, approximately 81% seen once. The source material was CD4+ or CD8+ T cells sorted from blood, sampled in a trial of the OX40 agonist ivuxolimab. The receptors were sampled from an adult with an advanced solid tumor such as melanoma, head and neck, liver or kidney cancer.

The rearrangement joins TRBV4-1 to TRBJ2-7, with 7 bases identical to TRBD1. The length of the CDR3 is 16 residues. CDR1 is MGHRA, CDR2 YSYEKL, per germline. With V trimmed by 3 bases and J by 5 bases, 13 bases remained unmatched. The CDR3 loop is CASSHPTGLNPHEQYF. Here the CDR3 DNA reads TGCGCCAGCAGCCACCCGACAGGGCTCAATCCGCACGAGCAGTACTTC.

This clone was seen more than once but under ten times. The chain is built from TRBV28 and TRBJ2-1; 10 bases map to TRBD2. Germline V gene sequence: CDR1 MDHEN, CDR2 SYDVKM. The CDR3 extends over 17 amino acids. Trimming removed 6 bases from V and 7 bases from J; junction bases left unmatched: 15. The CDR3 nucleotides read TGTGCCAGCAGCCCCCCCAGGGGAGCGGGAGGGGGAAATGAGCAGTTCTTC. Protein: CASSPPRGAGGGNEQFF.

CDR3 protein: CASTRSGTSGNEQFF. The CDR3 DNA is TGTGCCAGCACCCGTAGCGGGACGTCTGGCAATGAGCAGTTCTTC. The rearrangement joins TRBV9 to TRBJ2-1, with 8 positions matching TRBD2. Germline V gene sequence: CDR1 SGDLS, CDR2 YYNGEE. This CDR3 contains 15 residues. The ends lost 6 bases at V and 6 bases at J; junction bases unmatched: 11.

This sequence joins TRBV10-3 and TRBJ1-2, with D perhaps matching TRBD1 (6 bases). Germline loops: CDR1 ENHRY, CDR2 SYGVKD. The CDR3 loop spans 12 amino acids. CDR3 protein: CAISTGRYGYTF. The CDR3, as DNA: TGTGCAATCTCCACAGGGAGGTATGGCTACACCTTC.

A single count supports this clone. The chain uses TRBV15 and TRBJ1-5; D ambiguous. Germline CDR1 reads LNHNV; CDR2 reads YYDKDF (reference sequence). This CDR3 spans 18 amino acids. V lost 1 base to trimming and J lost 0 bases, with 16 bases between them. The CDR3 nucleotides read TGTGCCACCAGCAGAGTAACCTCCGCTACAGTTAGCAATCAGCCCCAGCATTTT. Its protein is CATSRVTSATVSNQPQHF.